These T cell receptor beta chains were read from a single sample in a study of CD8 T cells in ankylosing spondylitis. MiXCR, run by TCRdb on the 5' RACE reads, gives a single entry per CDR3 protein. The sample lists about 840,000 distinct CDR3 sequences, 10% to 15% occurring once. The source material was blood, either unsorted or a sorted T cell fraction (not recorded which). The receptor set was obtained from a male donor with ankylosing spondylitis. The CDR3 runs from the conserved cysteine through the conserved F or W. A D gene is named only where the DNA matches it firmly. Size is stated for part of the rows, as once, few or many counts, or as a class when the clone is expanded.

abundance | d_gene | j_gene | v_gene | len | CDR3aa | CDR3nt
few | NA | TRBJ1-1 | TRBV10-3 | 13 | CAISEERNTEAFF | TGTGCCATCAGTGAAGAAAGGAACACTGAAGCTTTCTTT
many | NA | TRBJ2-1 | TRBV7-2 | 13 | CASSVRQVAEQFF | TGTGCCAGCAGCGTAAGACAGGTTGCCGAGCAGTTCTTC
few | NA | TRBJ1-1 | TRBV10-3 | 13 | CAISEWGDGEAFF | TGTGCCATCAGTGAGTGGGGGGACGGTGAAGCTTTCTTT
few | NA | TRBJ2-7 | TRBV5-5 | 16 | CASSLDSITRLYEQYF | TGTGCCAGCAGCTTGGACAGCATCACTAGGTTGTACGAGCAGTACTTC
NA | NA | TRBJ2-3 | TRBV7-3 | 13 | CASGPASTDTQYF | TGTGCCAGCGGCCCAGCAAGCACAGATACGCAGTATTTT
few | NA | TRBJ1-3 | TRBV29-1 | 14 | CSVLDGSSGNTIYF | TGCAGCGTTCTAGACGGGAGCTCTGGAAACACCATATATTTT
NA | NA | TRBJ1-6 | TRBV4-3 | 15 | CASSQALAGYSPLHF | TGCGCCAGCAGCCAAGCTTTGGCGGGGTATTCACCCCTCCACTTT
NA | NA | TRBJ1-1 | TRBV6-5 | 14 | CASSYFAGAAEAFF | TGTGCCAGCAGTTACTTTGCAGGGGCGGCTGAAGCTTTCTTT
many | NA | TRBJ1-4 | TRBV6-1 | 14 | CASRAAATNEKLFF | TGTGCCAGTAGGGCAGCAGCAACTAATGAAAAACTGTTTTTT
few | NA | TRBJ2-3 | TRBV27 | 17 | CASSSFLSRPITDTQYF | TGTGCCAGCAGTTCCTTTCTCTCCAGGCCTATCACAGATACGCAGTATTTT
NA | TRBD1 | TRBJ1-1 | TRBV7-2 | 13 | CASSGQGADEAFF | TGTGCCAGCAGTGGCCAGGGGGCAGATGAAGCTTTCTTT
few | TRBD1 | TRBJ2-7 | TRBV6-1 | 18 | CASSVPGQGLLRVSEQYF | TGTGCCAGCAGTGTTCCGGGACAGGGGTTGCTTAGGGTCTCCGAGCAGTACTTC
NA | NA | TRBJ2-5 | TRBV5-1 | 15 | CASRGPKGWGETQYF | TGCGCCAGCAGAGGTCCCAAGGGATGGGGTGAGACCCAGTACTTC
few | NA | TRBJ2-1 | TRBV20-1 | 11 | CSASDNNEQFF | TGCAGTGCTAGTGATAACAATGAGCAGTTCTTC
few | NA | TRBJ2-3 | TRBV4-3 | 14 | CASSPNYGLYTQYF | TGCGCCAGCAGCCCCAATTACGGGCTATATACGCAGTATTTT
NA | TRBD1 | TRBJ1-4 | TRBV10-2 | 17 | CASSRPNYRGTNEKLFF | TGCGCCAGCAGTCGGCCCAACTACAGGGGAACTAATGAAAAACTGTTTTTT
few | NA | TRBJ1-6 | TRBV20-1 | 13 | CSAIGLLSSPLHF | TGCAGTGCAATCGGACTACTTAGTTCACCCCTCCACTTT
few | NA | TRBJ2-1 | TRBV11-2 | 14 | CASERETGYNEQFF | TGTGCCAGCGAAAGGGAAACGGGCTACAATGAGCAGTTCTTC
NA | NA | TRBJ2-3 | TRBV18 | 14 | CASSPRTRTDTQYF | TGTGCCAGCTCACCAAGGACCCGCACAGATACGCAGTATTTT
few | NA | TRBJ2-3 | TRBV28 | 15 | CASRRGRVSTDTQYF | TGTGCCAGCCGGCGGGGCAGAGTAAGCACAGATACGCAGTATTTT
many | NA | TRBJ2-7 | TRBV20-1 | 13 | CSAPDLRKYEQYF | TGCAGTGCTCCGGACTTACGAAAATACGAGCAGTACTTC
NA | NA | TRBJ2-2 | TRBV10-1 | 15 | CASSSGGTRGMSLFF | TGCGCCAGCAGTAGCGGAGGAACACGGGGAATGAGTTTGTTTTTT
many | NA | TRBJ2-5 | TRBV9 | 14 | CASSAGGRQETQYF | TGTGCCAGCAGCGCTGGGGGTCGACAAGAGACCCAGTACTTC
NA | TRBD2 | TRBJ2-7 | TRBV11-2 | 19 | CASSSHRILRAGGPYEQYF | TGTGCCAGCAGTTCCCACCGGATTCTTAGAGCGGGAGGGCCCTACGAGCAGTACTTC
few | NA | TRBJ2-5 | TRBV6-5 | 15 | CASSYRGLPQETQYF | TGTGCCAGCAGTTACCGAGGACTCCCCCAAGAGACCCAGTACTTC
few | NA | TRBJ2-1 | TRBV9 | 14 | CASSVGERSHEQFF | TGTGCCAGCAGCGTAGGGGAGCGATCCCATGAGCAGTTCTTC
few | TRBD1 | TRBJ1-1 | TRBV27 | 13 | CASSLGDRGFAFF | TGTGCCAGCAGCCTTGGGGACAGGGGATTTGCTTTCTTT
few | TRBD1 | TRBJ1-6 | TRBV27 | 16 | CASSHKTGSFNSPLHF | TGTGCCAGCAGTCATAAGACAGGGTCGTTTAATTCACCCCTCCACTTT
few | NA | TRBJ2-1 | TRBV18 | 16 | CASSPRWEGASGEQFF | TGTGCCAGCTCACCACGGTGGGAGGGGGCATCGGGTGAGCAGTTCTTC
few | TRBD1 | TRBJ2-5 | TRBV20-1 | 14 | CSAKDRGLGETQYF | TGCAGTGCTAAAGACAGGGGGCTAGGGGAGACCCAGTACTTC
NA | NA | TRBJ1-3 | TRBV5-1 | 13 | CARSLGSGNTIYF | TGCGCAAGAAGCTTGGGCTCTGGAAACACCATATATTTT
few | NA | TRBJ2-3 | TRBV5-6 | 14 | CASSLFSRGDTQYF | TGTGCCAGCAGCTTGTTTTCAAGGGGAGATACGCAGTATTTT
few | TRBD2 | TRBJ2-7 | TRBV20-1 | 17 | CSARLRPGAGVRDEQYF | TGCAGTGCTAGACTCCGACCCGGGGCGGGAGTCAGAGACGAGCAGTACTTC
NA | NA | TRBJ2-1 | TRBV28 | 16 | CASSFGLGGIYNEQFF | TGTGCCAGCAGTTTTGGACTCGGGGGTATCTACAATGAGCAGTTCTTC
many | NA | TRBJ1-5 | TRBV4-2 | 16 | CASSQDIGVPNQPQHF | TGTGCCAGCAGCCAAGATATCGGTGTACCCAATCAGCCCCAGCATTTT
few | NA | TRBJ2-5 | TRBV7-3 | 15 | CASSPAGGVGETQYF | TGTGCCAGCAGCCCGGCGGGCGGGGTCGGTGAGACCCAGTACTTC
many | NA | TRBJ2-1 | TRBV7-3 | 15 | CASSSRPSSYNEQFF | TGTGCCAGCAGCTCCCGACCGAGCTCCTACAATGAGCAGTTCTTC
few | NA | TRBJ2-7 | TRBV5-1 | 15 | CASSLASVRTYEQYF | TGCGCCAGCAGCTTGGCTAGCGTTCGAACCTACGAGCAGTACTTC
few | TRBD2 | TRBJ2-2 | TRBV6-5 | 18 | CASSYYRPAGVNTGELFF | TGTGCCAGCAGTTACTATAGGCCAGCGGGAGTGAACACCGGGGAGCTGTTTTTT
NA | NA | TRBJ2-7 | TRBV5-1 | 14 | CASSSGTGPNEQYF | TGCGCCAGCAGCTCCGGGACTGGCCCAAACGAGCAGTACTTC
few | TRBD1 | TRBJ2-2 | TRBV5-6 | 17 | CASSFYPGQGNAGELFF | TGTGCCAGCAGCTTCTATCCGGGACAGGGGAATGCCGGGGAGCTGTTTTTT
NA | NA | TRBJ2-2 | TRBV7-2 | 15 | CASRSGGGNTGELFF | TGTGCCAGCAGGTCAGGGGGAGGTAACACCGGGGAGCTGTTTTTT
NA | TRBD1 | TRBJ2-2 | TRBV5-1 | 15 | CASSSTGIDTGELFF | TGCGCCAGCAGTTCGACAGGGATCGACACCGGGGAGCTGTTTTTT
few | TRBD2 | TRBJ2-1 | TRBV7-2 | 15 | CASSSQSVLAGVQFF | TGTGCCAGCAGCTCACAATCCGTTCTAGCGGGGGTACAGTTCTTC
NA | TRBD2 | TRBJ2-2 | TRBV5-6 | 16 | CASSEGTSENTGELFF | TGTGCCAGCAGCGAAGGGACTAGCGAGAACACCGGGGAGCTGTTTTTT
few | NA | TRBJ2-7 | TRBV20-1 | 14 | CSAGGRQFPYEQYF | TGCAGTGCTGGCGGAAGACAGTTTCCCTACGAGCAGTACTTC
few | TRBD1 | TRBJ1-5 | TRBV10-3 | 15 | CAISESNRGEQPQHF | TGTGCCATCAGTGAGTCGAACAGGGGCGAACAGCCCCAGCATTTT
few | TRBD2 | TRBJ2-7 | TRBV5-1 | 15 | CASSARTSGSDEQYF | TGCGCCAGCAGCGCCCGGACTAGCGGGAGCGACGAGCAGTACTTC
many | NA | TRBJ1-5 | TRBV10-2 | 13 | CASKGREGQPQHF | TGCGCCAGCAAGGGGAGGGAGGGCCAGCCCCAGCATTTT
NA | NA | TRBJ1-1 | TRBV18 | 14 | CASSPWGPSTEAFF | TGTGCCAGCTCACCATGGGGGCCTAGCACTGAAGCTTTCTTT